One sample yielded the 32 T cell receptor beta chains listed below, sequenced in a study of blood T cell repertoires in COVID-19. Generated by immunoSEQ multiplex PCR, the TCRdb table keeps only in-frame clones and is missing some. The data show a few hundred thousand clones, 85% seen once. The sequencing input was PBMCs or T cells enriched from blood (not recorded which). The source of these receptors is a man in his forties or fifties who had recovered from COVID-19.

Only one count was recorded for this clone. The chain couples TRBV12-3 or TRBV12-4 to TRBJ1-5; 7 bases map to TRBD1. The CDR3 has 13 amino acids. The junction had 3 bases not matched to a gene; V was cut back by 10 bases and J by 0 bases. The CDR3 nucleotides read TGTGCCACCGACAGGGATAGCAATCAGCCCCAGCATTTT. Translated: CATDRDSNQPQHF.

The rearrangement uses TRBV3-1 (or the pseudogene TRBV3-2) and TRBJ2-3; D gene ambiguous. The germline V and J ends were trimmed by 1 base and 0 bases, with 8 bases remaining between them. Germline V gene data show CDR1 as LGHDT and CDR2 as YNNKEL (reference sequence). This CDR3 has 15 residues. For the CDR3, the DNA is TGTGCCAGCAGCCAAGTACCAGGAAGCACAGATACGCAGTATTTT. Amino acids: CASSQVPGSTDTQYF.

V usage is TRBV5-6 and J usage is TRBJ2-7; D may be TRBD1 (6 bases). Per germline, CDR1 SGHDT and CDR2 YYEEEE. The CDR3 runs 15 residues. Trimming pared 4 bases from V and 2 bases from J, leaving 16 bases between. CDR3 amino acids: CASSGGQPTTYEQYF. In DNA, the CDR3 is TGTGCCAGCAGCGGTGGACAGCCTACAACCTACGAGCAGTACTTC.

The J gene is TRBJ2-7, the V gene TRBV3-1 (or the pseudogene TRBV3-2); 7 bases map to TRBD1. CDR3 length: 16 residues. Germline V gene sequence: CDR1 LGHDT, CDR2 YNNKEL (reference sequence). With 4 bases clipped from V and 0 bases from J, the junction kept 9 bases outside the gene matches. The CDR3 is CASSREGGFTSYEQYF. CDR3 nucleotides: TGTGCCAGCAGCCGAGAAGGGGGCTTCACCTCCTACGAGCAGTACTTC.

CDR3 nucleotide sequence: TGTGCCAGTAGAGACTCGACAGGGGGATCCTCAACCGGGGAGCTGTTTTTT. Translating it yields CASRDSTGGSSTGELFF. V gene TRBV19 combines with J gene TRBJ2-2; TRBD1 matches at 9 bases. The CDR3 covers 17 residues. The germline CDR1 and CDR2 sequences are LNHDA and SQIVND (reference sequence). Trimming removed 6 bases from V and 5 bases from J; junction bases left unmatched: 13.

The rearrangement links TRBV4-3 to TRBJ1-3; D gene uncertain. The germline gives CDR1 LGHNA, CDR2 YSLEER. CDR3 length equals 15 residues. Trimming took 4 bases from V and 3 from J, leaving 13 bases between them. DNA of the CDR3: TGCGCCAGCAGCCCCTCCTCCGGGAATGGAAACACCATATATTTT. Encoded protein: CASSPSSGNGNTIYF.

This clone was counted a single time. The chain employs TRBV4-2 and TRBJ2-2; 8 bases fit TRBD2. V lost 1 base, J lost 5 bases, and 9 bases stayed unmatched. The CDR3 loop spans 17 amino acids. CDR1 and CDR2 from the germline V gene are LGHNA and YNFKEQ. DNA for the CDR3: TGTGCCAGCAGCCAAGGACCCAGCGGGAGAGGAACCGGGGAGCTGTTTTTT. This gives the protein CASSQGPSGRGTGELFF.

Turning to this clone: Its ends do not fully match the called genes, so a read error is possible. The J gene is TRBJ2-7, the V gene TRBV2; 10 bases agree with TRBD1. The length of the CDR3 is 13 residues. The V gene's germline CDR1 is SNHLY and CDR2 FYNNEI. The CDR3 loop is CASTELYTGTGVF. DNA for the CDR3: TGTGCCAGCACCGAACTATACACCGGGACAGGGGTCTTC. Full variable domain (missing parts from reference TRBV2 and TRBJ2-7): EPEVTQTPSHQVTQMGQEVILRCVPISNHLYFYWYRQILGQKVEFLVSFYNNEISEKSEIFDDQFSVERPDGSNFTLKIRSTKLEDSAMYFCASTELYTGTGVFGPGTRLTVT.

The chain links TRBV19 to TRBJ1-4; 8 nucleotides agree with TRBD1. The CDR3 has 15 amino acids. The V and J ends lost 5 bases and 7 bases, in that order; junction bases with no gene match: 9. Germline lookup yields CDR1 LNHDA and CDR2 SQIVND (reference sequence). The CDR3 DNA reads as TGTGCCAGTAGTGGATCAGGGGGCCTGGGTGAAAAACTGTTTTTT. As protein: CASSGSGGLGEKLFF. Full variable domain (rest looked up from reference TRBV19 and TRBJ1-4): DGGITQSPKYLFRKEGQNVTLSCEQNLNHDAMYWYRQDPGQGLRLIYYSQIVNDFQKGDIAEGYSVSREKKESFPLTVTSAQKNPTAFYLCASSGSGGLGEKLFFGSGTQLSVL.

The CDR3 loop reads CAIGGAHTEAFF. The CDR3 DNA reads as TGTGCCATCGGGGGGGCGCATACTGAAGCTTTCTTT. V and J are TRBV6-5 and TRBJ1-1; a possible D gene is TRBD1 (6 bases). V lost 10 bases and J lost 5, with 14 bases in between. Germline lookup yields CDR1 MNHEY and CDR2 SVGAGI. The CDR3 totals 12 residues.

The V call is TRBV23-1, the J call TRBJ2-3, with 10 bases identical to TRBD1. TRBV23-1 qualifies as an ORF whose function is uncertain. V was clipped by 1 base and J by 2 bases; unmatched bases: 6. CDR3 size: 17 residues. The CDR3 coding sequence is TGCGCCAGCAGTCAATTGACAGGGGGCCGATTCACAGATACGCAGTATTTT. Amino acid sequence: CASSQLTGGRFTDTQYF.

This clone was seen a single time. Other DNA variants within this sample encode the same CDR3. V and J are TRBV7-3 and TRBJ2-1, with 11 bases matching TRBD2. The V gene end was trimmed by 3 bases and the J gene end by 4 bases; junction bases not matched to a gene: 2. The V gene's germline CDR1 is SGHTA and CDR2 FQGTGA. The CDR3 runs 15 residues. In DNA, the CDR3 is TGTGCCAGCAGCTTGACTAGCGGGACGTACAATGAGCAGTTCTTC. This codes for CASSLTSGTYNEQFF.

This clone was detected only a few times. J is TRBJ2-7 and V is TRBV6-1; perhaps TRBD2 as D (5 bases). The CDR3 loop spans 12 amino acids. V lost 2 bases and J lost 3, with 5 bases in between. Germline V lookup: CDR1 MNHNS, CDR2 SASEGT. In DNA form, the CDR3 reads TGTGCCAGCAGTGAACGGGGCTACGAGCAGTACTTC. Protein: CASSERGYEQYF.

The rearrangement links TRBV5-1 to TRBJ1-1; a possible D gene is TRBD1 (5 bases). CDR3 length: 13 residues. Germline-derived CDR1 and CDR2 are SGHRS and YFSETQ. V lost 1 base to trimming and J lost 1 base, with 5 bases between them. In DNA, the CDR3 is TGCGCCAGCAGCTTGACAGGGAACACTGAAGCTTTCTTT. Protein sequence: CASSLTGNTEAFF.

V is TRBV7-9 and J is TRBJ1-4; the match to TRBD1 covers 7 bases. The V and J ends lost 3 bases and 0 bases, in that order; junction bases with no gene match: 4. Germline V lookup: CDR1 SEHNR, CDR2 FQNEAQ (reference sequence). This CDR3 region has 16 residues. The CDR3 spells CASSLVQGATNEKLFF. The CDR3, as DNA: TGTGCCAGCAGCTTGGTTCAGGGGGCAACTAATGAAAAACTGTTTTTT.

The rearrangement links TRBV5-6 to TRBJ1-2; 9 bases are shared with TRBD1. The length of the CDR3 is 15 residues. V lost 1 base, J lost 2 bases, and 3 bases stayed unmatched. CDR1 SGHDT and CDR2 YYEEEE come from the germline V gene. CDR3 region: CASSLSTGGNYGYTF. Written as DNA, the CDR3 is TGTGCCAGCAGCTTGTCGACAGGGGGGAACTATGGCTACACCTTC.

The chain joins TRBV3-1 (or the pseudogene TRBV3-2) to TRBJ2-1, with 9 bases that match TRBD2. Germline loops: CDR1 LGHDT, CDR2 YNNKEL (reference sequence). The trim removed 4 bases at V and 5 bases at J, leaving 6 bases unmatched. This CDR3 is 15 amino acids long. CDR3 protein: CASSPGTSLDNEQFF. The CDR3 DNA is TGTGCCAGCAGCCCCGGGACTAGCCTTGACAATGAGCAGTTCTTC.

This clone showed up just once. The V gene is TRBV9, the J gene TRBJ2-1; 12 nucleotides agree with TRBD2. The CDR3 runs 16 residues. The V gene's germline CDR1 is SGDLS and CDR2 YYNGEE. The V and J ends lost 0 bases and 9 bases, in that order; junction bases with no gene match: 7. The CDR3 bases are TGTGCCAGCAGCGTAGGTCGTCTAGCGGGAGGGGGTGAGCAGTTCTTC. As protein: CASSVGRLAGGGEQFF.

The chain uses TRBV7-9 and TRBJ2-1, with D possibly matching TRBD2 (5 bases). The CDR3 runs 13 residues. Looked up from germline, CDR1 is SEHNR and CDR2 is FQNEAQ (reference sequence). The germline V and J ends were trimmed by 11 bases and 0 bases, with 11 bases remaining between them. The CDR3 nucleotides are TGTGCCGGAAGAGGAGGCTCCTACAATGAGCAGTTCTTC. It yields the protein CAGRGGSYNEQFF.

This clone was picked up one time. The same CDR3 arises from other DNA sequences in this sample as well. The rearrangement links TRBV19 to TRBJ2-7; 7 positions match TRBD1. The length of the CDR3 is 14 residues. Germline V lookup: CDR1 LNHDA, CDR2 SQIVND (reference sequence). Trimming at V came to 1 base and at J to 0 bases, leaving 0 bases not matched to a gene. The CDR3: CASSIGTGSYEQYF. In nucleotides, the CDR3 is TGTGCCAGTAGTATAGGGACAGGCTCCTACGAGCAGTACTTC.

The V call is TRBV6-5, the J call TRBJ2-1, with 9 bases that match TRBD1. The J segment lost 6 bases and the V segment lost 6 bases, leaving 9 bases of the junction unmatched. The CDR3 extends over 15 amino acids. Germline V gene sequence: CDR1 MNHEY, CDR2 SVGAGI. CDR3 DNA sequence: TGTGCCAGCAGAGACCGGGACAGGGTTGGCAATGAGCAGTTCTTC. Residues: CASRDRDRVGNEQFF.

This clone was seen a few times. The chain is built from TRBV5-4 and TRBJ1-1; tentative D call: TRBD1 (5 bases). Germline lookup yields CDR1 SGHNT and CDR2 YYREEE (reference sequence). The CDR3 contains 14 residues. The germline V and J ends were trimmed by 2 bases and 1 base, with 9 bases remaining between them. CDR3 region: CASSFGAGNTEAFF. The CDR3 DNA sequence: TGTGCCAGCAGCTTTGGGGCTGGGAACACTGAAGCTTTCTTT.

V usage is TRBV2 and J usage is TRBJ1-4; D not resolved. The germline V gene has CDR1 SNHLY and CDR2 FYNNEI. The V gene lost 4 bases and the J gene lost 5 bases, with 29 bases spanning the gap. The length of the CDR3 is 20 residues. CDR3 coding DNA: TGTGCCAGCAGTGCCACGACTACCGGCTGGTCAGGAGGCGTAAATGAAAAACTGTTTTTT. This translates into CASSATTTGWSGGVNEKLFF.

The chain links TRBV2 to TRBJ2-3; 7 nucleotides line up with TRBD2. CDR3 length equals 12 residues. CDR1 and CDR2 from the germline V gene are SNHLY and FYNNEI. Unmatched junction bases numbered 2, after V lost 5 bases and J lost 6 bases. CDR3 sequence (DNA): TGTGCCAGCAGTCTGGGAGGGGATACGCAGTATTTT. Translating gives CASSLGGDTQYF.

The rearrangement links TRBV18 to TRBJ2-6; D is possibly TRBD2 (7 bases). The CDR3 runs 18 residues. The V gene's germline CDR1 is KGHSH and CDR2 LQKENI. V was clipped by 6 bases and J by 3 bases, with 21 bases between them. The CDR3 region is CASSQEGGAFRGANVLTF. The CDR3, as DNA: TGTGCCAGCTCCCAGGAGGGGGGGGCTTTTCGTGGGGCCAACGTCCTGACTTTC.

This clone was counted only a few times. This sequence joins TRBV9 and TRBJ1-1; 11 bases match TRBD1. The CDR3 sequence is 18 residues long. Germline CDR1 is SGDLS and CDR2 is YYNGEE. V gave up 4 bases and J gave up 4 bases; unmatched junction bases: 15. In DNA form, the CDR3 reads TGTGCCAGCAGCCCCCCCCTTGGACAGGGGGCGATAAGCACTGAAGCTTTCTTT. Translating gives CASSPPLGQGAISTEAFF.

CDR3 DNA: TGTGCCAGCAGCTTAACGATGCTAGCGGGAGGGCCCTCTCGAGAGACCCAGTACTTC. Encoded protein: CASSLTMLAGGPSRETQYF. This rearrangement joins TRBV7-3 to TRBJ2-5, with 12 bases that match TRBD2. CDR1 and CDR2 from the germline V gene are SGHTA and FQGTGA. The CDR3 loop spans 19 amino acids. Losses at the gene ends were 0 bases for V and 4 bases for J; bases not matched to a gene: 12.

The chain has TRBV11-3 and TRBJ2-3; 14 positions agree with TRBD2. This CDR3 spans 16 amino acids. Germline CDR1 reads SGHNT; CDR2 reads YENEEA. V lost 5 bases and J lost 7; bases outside the gene matches: 8. CDR3 sequence: CASSPGGLAGANTQYF. For the CDR3, the DNA is TGTGCCAGCAGCCCCGGGGGACTAGCGGGAGCTAATACGCAGTATTTT.

The CDR3 DNA is TGTGCCAGCAGTCAGGGCACTGAAGCTTTCTTT. This codes for CASSQGTEAFF. The chain uses TRBV27 and TRBJ1-1; tentatively, D is TRBD1 (5 bases). The germline CDR1 and CDR2 sequences are MNHEY and SMNVEV (reference sequence). The CDR3 extends over 11 amino acids. Between the trimmed V and J ends, which lost 5 bases and 4 bases, there was a span of 5 bases.

The V call is TRBV6-2 or TRBV6-3, the J call TRBJ1-5; D possibly corresponds to TRBD1 (5 bases). V shed 2 bases and J shed 7 bases, with 12 bases lying between them. CDR3 size: 14 residues. The V gene's germline CDR1 is MNHEY and CDR2 SVGEGT. In DNA form, the CDR3 reads TGTGCCAGCAGTTACACGACAGTACGACAGCCCCAGCATTTT. Translating it yields CASSYTTVRQPQHF.

The chain couples TRBV18 to TRBJ1-2, with TRBD1 identical over 8 bases. Germline V gives CDR1 KGHSH, CDR2 LQKENI. There are 15 residues in the CDR3. V dropped 0 bases and J dropped 7; count of bases not matched to a gene: 7. The CDR3 nucleotides read TGTGCCAGCTCACCACCTGCACAGGGGGAGTCTGGCTACACCTTC. This sequence encodes CASSPPAQGESGYTF.

The V call is TRBV6-5, the J call TRBJ1-1, with D possibly TRBD1 on 5 matching bases. The germline gives CDR1 MNHEY, CDR2 SVGAGI. V lost 8 bases, J lost 5 bases, and 21 bases lay in between. CDR3 size: 15 residues. The CDR3 spells CASDLGGGVGTEAFF. The DNA for the CDR3 is TGTGCCAGCGACCTCGGGGGAGGGGTAGGGACTGAAGCTTTCTTT.